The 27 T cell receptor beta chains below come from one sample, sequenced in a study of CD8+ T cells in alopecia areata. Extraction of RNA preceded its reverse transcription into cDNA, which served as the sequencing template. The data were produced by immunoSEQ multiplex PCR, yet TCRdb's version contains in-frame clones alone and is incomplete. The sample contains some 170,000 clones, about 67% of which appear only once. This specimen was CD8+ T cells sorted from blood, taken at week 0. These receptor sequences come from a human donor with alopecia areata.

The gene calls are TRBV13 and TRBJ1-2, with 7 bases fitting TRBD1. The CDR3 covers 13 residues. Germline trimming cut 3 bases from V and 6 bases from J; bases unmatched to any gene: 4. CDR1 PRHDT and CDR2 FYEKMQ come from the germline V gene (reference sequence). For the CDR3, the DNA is TGTGCCAGCAGCTTGGGGACAGCTAATGGCTACACCTTC. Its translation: CASSLGTANGYTF.

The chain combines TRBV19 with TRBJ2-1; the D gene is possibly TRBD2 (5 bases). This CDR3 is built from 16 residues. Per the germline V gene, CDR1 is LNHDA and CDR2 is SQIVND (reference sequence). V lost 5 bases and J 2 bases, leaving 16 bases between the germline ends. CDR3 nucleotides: TGTGCCAGTAGTCCTCCAGAGGGCCCCACCTACAATGAGCAGTTCTTC. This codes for CASSPPEGPTYNEQFF.

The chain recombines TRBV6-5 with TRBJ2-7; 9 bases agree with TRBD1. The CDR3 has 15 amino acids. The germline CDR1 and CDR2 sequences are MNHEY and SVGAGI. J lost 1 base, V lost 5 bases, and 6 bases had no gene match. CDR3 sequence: CASSRGTGLSYEQYF. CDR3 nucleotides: TGTGCCAGCAGTCGCGGGACAGGGCTTTCCTACGAGCAGTACTTC.

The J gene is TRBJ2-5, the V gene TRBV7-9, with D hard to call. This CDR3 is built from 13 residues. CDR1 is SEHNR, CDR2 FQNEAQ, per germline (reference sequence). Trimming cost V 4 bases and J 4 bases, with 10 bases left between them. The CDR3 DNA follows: TGTGCCAGCAGCTGGACGGGCCGAGAGACCCAGTACTTC. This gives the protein CASSWTGRETQYF. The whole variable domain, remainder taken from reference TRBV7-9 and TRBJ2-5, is DTGVSQNPRHKITKRGQNVTFRCDPISEHNRLYWYRQTLGQGPEFLTYFQNEAQLEKSRLLSDRFSAERPKGSFSTLEIQRTEQGDSAMYLCASSWTGRETQYFGPGTRLLVL.

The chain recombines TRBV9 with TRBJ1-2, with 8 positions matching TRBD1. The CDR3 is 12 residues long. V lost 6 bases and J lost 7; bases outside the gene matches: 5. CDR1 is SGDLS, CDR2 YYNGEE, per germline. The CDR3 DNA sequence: TGTGCCAGCAAGGACAGGGTGTCTGGCTACACCTTC. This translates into CASKDRVSGYTF.

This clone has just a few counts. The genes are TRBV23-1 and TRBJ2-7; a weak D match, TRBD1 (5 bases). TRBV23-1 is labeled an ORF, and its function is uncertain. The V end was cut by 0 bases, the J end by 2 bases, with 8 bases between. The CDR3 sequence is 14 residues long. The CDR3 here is CASSQSDSPYEQYF. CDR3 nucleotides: TGCGCCAGCAGTCAATCAGACAGTCCCTACGAGCAGTACTTC.

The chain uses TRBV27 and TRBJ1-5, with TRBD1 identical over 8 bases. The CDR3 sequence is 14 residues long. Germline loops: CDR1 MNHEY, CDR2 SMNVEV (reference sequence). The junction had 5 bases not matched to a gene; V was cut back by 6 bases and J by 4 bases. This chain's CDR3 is CASSAGGWNQPQHF. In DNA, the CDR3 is TGTGCCAGCAGCGCAGGGGGCTGGAATCAGCCCCAGCATTTT.

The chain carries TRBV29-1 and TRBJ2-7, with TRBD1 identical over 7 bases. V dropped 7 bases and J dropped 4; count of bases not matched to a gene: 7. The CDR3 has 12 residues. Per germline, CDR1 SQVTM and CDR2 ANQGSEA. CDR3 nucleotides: TGCAGCGCCCGACAGGGTACATACGAGCAGTACTTC. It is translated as CSARQGTYEQYF.

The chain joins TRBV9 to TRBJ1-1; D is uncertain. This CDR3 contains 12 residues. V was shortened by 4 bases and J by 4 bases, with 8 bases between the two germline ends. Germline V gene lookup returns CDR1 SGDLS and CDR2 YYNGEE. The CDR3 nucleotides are TGTGCCAGCAGCCCTGGGGTCACTGAAGCTTTCTTT. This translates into CASSPGVTEAFF.

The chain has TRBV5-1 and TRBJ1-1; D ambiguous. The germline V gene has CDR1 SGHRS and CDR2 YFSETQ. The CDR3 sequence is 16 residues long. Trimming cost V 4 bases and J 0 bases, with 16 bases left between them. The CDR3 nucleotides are TGCGCCAGCAGCCCAACGGAGAGTCCTATGAACACTGAAGCTTTCTTT. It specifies CASSPTESPMNTEAFF. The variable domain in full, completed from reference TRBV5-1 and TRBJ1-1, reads KAGVTQTPRYLIKTRGQQVTLSCSPISGHRSVSWYQQTPGQGLQFLFEYFSETQRNKGNFPGRFSGRQFSNSRSEMNVSTLELGDSALYLCASSPTESPMNTEAFFGQGTRLTVV.

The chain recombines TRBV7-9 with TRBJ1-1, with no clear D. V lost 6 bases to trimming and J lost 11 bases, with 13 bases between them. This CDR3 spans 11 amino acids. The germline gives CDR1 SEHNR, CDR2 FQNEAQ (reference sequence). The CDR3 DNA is TGTGCCAGCAGTACCTCGGGGTTTGCTTTCTTT. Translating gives CASSTSGFAFF.

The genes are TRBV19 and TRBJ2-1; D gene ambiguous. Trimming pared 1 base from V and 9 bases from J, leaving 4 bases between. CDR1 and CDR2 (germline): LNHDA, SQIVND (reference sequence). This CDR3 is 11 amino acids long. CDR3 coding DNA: TGTGCCAGTAGTATAGCCGGTGAGCAGTTCTTC. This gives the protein CASSIAGEQFF.

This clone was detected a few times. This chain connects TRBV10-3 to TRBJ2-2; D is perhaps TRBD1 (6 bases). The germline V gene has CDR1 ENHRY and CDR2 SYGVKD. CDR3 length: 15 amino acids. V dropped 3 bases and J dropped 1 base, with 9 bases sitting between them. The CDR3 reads CAISDLTGNTGELFF. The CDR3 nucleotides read TGTGCCATCAGTGACCTGACAGGGAACACCGGGGAGCTGTTTTTT.

Here the CDR3 reads CASSVNSGYGYTF. CDR3 nucleotide sequence: TGTGCCAGCAGCGTGAATTCAGGGTATGGCTACACCTTC. J is TRBJ1-2 and V is TRBV9; D perhaps matches TRBD1 (5 bases). Trimming pared 2 bases from V and 5 bases from J, leaving 10 bases between. Germline V gives CDR1 SGDLS, CDR2 YYNGEE. The CDR3 covers 13 residues.

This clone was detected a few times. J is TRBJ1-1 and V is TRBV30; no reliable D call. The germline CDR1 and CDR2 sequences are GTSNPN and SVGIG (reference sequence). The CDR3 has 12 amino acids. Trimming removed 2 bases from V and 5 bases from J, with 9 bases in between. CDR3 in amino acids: CAWSLLRTEAFF. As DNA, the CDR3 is TGTGCCTGGAGTCTCTTACGGACTGAAGCTTTCTTT.

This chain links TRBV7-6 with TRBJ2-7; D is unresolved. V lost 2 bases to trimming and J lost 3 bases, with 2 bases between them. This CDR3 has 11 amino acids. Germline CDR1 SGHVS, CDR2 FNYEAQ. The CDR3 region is CASSLNYEQYF. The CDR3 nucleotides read TGTGCCAGCAGCTTAAACTACGAGCAGTACTTC.

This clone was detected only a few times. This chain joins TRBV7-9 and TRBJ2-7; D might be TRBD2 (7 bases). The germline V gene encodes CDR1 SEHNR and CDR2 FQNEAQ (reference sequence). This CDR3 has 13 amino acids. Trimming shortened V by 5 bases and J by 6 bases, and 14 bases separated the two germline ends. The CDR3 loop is CASSQGGGVEQYF. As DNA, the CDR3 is TGTGCCAGCAGCCAAGGGGGAGGGGTCGAGCAGTACTTC.

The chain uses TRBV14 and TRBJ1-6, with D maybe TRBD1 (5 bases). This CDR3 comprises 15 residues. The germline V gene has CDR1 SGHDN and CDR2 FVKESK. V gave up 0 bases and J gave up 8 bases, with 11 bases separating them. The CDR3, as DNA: TGTGCCAGCAGCCAAGACCGGAGGGGAGATTCACCCCTCCACTTT. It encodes CASSQDRRGDSPLHF.

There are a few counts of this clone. The CDR3 DNA is TGTGCCAGCAGTTACTCGGGGGGGCGCGGCTACGAGCAGTACTTC. Translation gives CASSYSGGRGYEQYF. The chain uses TRBV6-5 and TRBJ2-7; a possible D gene is TRBD2 (7 bases). Germline assignment: CDR1 MNHEY and CDR2 SVGAGI. With 0 bases removed from V and 3 bases from J, the gap between germline ends came to 12 bases. The CDR3 runs to 15 residues.

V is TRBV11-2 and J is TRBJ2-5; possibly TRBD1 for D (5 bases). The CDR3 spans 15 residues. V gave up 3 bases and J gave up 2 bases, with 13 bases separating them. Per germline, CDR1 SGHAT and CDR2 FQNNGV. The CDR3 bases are TGTGCCAGCAGCTTCGTGACAGTTCCACAAGAGACCCAGTACTTC. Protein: CASSFVTVPQETQYF.

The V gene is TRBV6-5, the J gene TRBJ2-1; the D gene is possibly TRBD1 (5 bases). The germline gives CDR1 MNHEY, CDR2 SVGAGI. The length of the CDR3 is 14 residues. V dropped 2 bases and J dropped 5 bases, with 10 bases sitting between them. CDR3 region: CASSYKGPNNEQFF. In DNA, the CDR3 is TGTGCCAGCAGTTACAAGGGGCCGAACAATGAGCAGTTCTTC.

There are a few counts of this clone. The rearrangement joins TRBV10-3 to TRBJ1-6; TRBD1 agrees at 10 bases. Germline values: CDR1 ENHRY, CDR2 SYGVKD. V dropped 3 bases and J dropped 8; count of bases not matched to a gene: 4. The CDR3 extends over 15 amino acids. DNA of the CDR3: TGTGCCATCAGTGATTCGGGACAGGGGTATTCACCCCTCCACTTT. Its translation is CAISDSGQGYSPLHF.

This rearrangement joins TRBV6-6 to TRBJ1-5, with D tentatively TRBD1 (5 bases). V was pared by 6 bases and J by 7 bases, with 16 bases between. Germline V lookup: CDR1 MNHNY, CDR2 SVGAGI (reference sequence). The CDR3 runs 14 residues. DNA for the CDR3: TGTGCCAGCAGCCCCTGGGGGGAAGCCCAGCCCCAGCATTTT. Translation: CASSPWGEAQPQHF.

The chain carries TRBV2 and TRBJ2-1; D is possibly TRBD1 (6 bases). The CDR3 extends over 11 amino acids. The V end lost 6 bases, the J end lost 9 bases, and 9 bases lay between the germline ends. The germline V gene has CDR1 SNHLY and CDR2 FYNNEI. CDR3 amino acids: CASRLGAEQFF. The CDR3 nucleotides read TGTGCCAGCAGGTTGGGGGCTGAGCAGTTCTTC.

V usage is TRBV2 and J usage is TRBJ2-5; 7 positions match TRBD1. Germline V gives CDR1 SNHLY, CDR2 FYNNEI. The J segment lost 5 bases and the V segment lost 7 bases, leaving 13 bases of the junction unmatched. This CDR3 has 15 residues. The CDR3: CASIPRGGPGETQYF. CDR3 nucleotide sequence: TGTGCCAGCATCCCCAGAGGGGGCCCGGGGGAGACCCAGTACTTC.

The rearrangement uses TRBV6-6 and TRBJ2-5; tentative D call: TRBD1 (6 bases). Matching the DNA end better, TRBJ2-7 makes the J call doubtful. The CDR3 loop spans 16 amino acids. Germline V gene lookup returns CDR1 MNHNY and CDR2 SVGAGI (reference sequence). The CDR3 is CASSYSGDTNSYEQYF. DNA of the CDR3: TGTGCCAGCAGTTACTCAGGGGACACCAACTCCTACGAGCAGTACTTC.

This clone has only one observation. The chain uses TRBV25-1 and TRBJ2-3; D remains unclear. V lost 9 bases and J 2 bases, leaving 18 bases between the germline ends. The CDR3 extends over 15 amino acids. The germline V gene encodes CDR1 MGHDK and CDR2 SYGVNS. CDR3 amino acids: CASDAPGGYTDTQYF. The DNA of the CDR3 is TGTGCCAGTGACGCCCCAGGCGGATACACAGATACGCAGTATTTT.